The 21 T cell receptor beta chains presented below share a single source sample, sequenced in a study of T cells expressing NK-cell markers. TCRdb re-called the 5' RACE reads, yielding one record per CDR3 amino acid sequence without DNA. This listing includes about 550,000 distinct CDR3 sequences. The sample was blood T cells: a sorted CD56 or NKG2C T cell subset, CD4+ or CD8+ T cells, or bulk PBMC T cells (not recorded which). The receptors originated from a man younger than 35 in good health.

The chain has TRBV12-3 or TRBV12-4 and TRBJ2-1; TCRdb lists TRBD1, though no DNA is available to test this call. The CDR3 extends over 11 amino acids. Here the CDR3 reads CATLTGPEQFF.

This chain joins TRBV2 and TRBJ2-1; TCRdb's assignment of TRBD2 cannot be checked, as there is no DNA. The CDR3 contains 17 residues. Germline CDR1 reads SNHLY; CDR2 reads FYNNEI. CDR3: CASSEAQLAGLYNEQFF. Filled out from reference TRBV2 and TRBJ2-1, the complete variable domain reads EPEVTQTPSHQVTQMGQEVILRCVPISNHLYFYWYRQILGQKVEFLVSFYNNEISEKSEIFDDQFSVERPDGSNFTLKIRSTKLEDSAMYFCASSEAQLAGLYNEQFFGPGTRLTVL.

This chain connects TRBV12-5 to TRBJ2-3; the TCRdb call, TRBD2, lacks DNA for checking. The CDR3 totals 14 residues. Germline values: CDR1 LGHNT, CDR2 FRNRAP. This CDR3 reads CASGLPLAGNTQYF.

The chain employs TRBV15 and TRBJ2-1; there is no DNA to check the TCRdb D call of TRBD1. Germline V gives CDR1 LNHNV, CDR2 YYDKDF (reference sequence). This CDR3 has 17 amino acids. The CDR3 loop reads CATSSRPGQGFNNEQFF.

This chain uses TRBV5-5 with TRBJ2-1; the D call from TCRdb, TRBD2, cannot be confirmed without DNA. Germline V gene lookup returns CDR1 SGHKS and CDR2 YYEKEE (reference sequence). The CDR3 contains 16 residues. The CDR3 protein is CASSLESSGRGGEQFF.

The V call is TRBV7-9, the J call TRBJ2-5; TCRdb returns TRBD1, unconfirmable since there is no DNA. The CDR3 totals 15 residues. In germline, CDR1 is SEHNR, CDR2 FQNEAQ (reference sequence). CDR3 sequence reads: CASRTGQGMEETQYF.

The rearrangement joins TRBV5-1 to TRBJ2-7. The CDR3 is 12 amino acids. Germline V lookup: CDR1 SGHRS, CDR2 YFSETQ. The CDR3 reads CASTPWSYEQYF.

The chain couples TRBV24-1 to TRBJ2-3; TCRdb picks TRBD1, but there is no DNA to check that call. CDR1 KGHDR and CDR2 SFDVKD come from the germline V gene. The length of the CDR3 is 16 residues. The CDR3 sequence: CATSDRQEPSTDTQYF.

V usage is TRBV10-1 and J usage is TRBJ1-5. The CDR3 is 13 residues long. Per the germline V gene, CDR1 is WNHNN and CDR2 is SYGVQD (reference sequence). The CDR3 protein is CASSVAGNQPQHF.

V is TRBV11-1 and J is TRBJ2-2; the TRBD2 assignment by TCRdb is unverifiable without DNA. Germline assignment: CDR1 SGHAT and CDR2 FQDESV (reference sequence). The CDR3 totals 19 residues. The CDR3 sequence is CASSLRAGGLLANTGELFF.

The CDR3 region is CASSYAGTGNGYTF. The chain links TRBV5-5 to TRBJ1-2; TCRdb proposes TRBD1, but this gene call is untestable without DNA. The CDR3 consists of 14 residues. CDR1 is SGHKS and CDR2 is YYEKEE in the germline V gene (reference sequence).

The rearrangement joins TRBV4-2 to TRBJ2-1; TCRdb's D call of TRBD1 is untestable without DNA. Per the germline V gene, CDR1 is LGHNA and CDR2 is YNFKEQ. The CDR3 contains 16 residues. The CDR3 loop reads CASSARVGRGDNEQFF.

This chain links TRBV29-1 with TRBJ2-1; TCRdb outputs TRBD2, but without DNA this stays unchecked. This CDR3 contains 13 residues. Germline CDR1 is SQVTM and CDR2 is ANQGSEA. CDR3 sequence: CSRAGGRFNEQFF.

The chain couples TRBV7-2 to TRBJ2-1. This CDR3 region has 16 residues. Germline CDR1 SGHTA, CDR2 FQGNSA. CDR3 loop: CASSLAGGEPYNEQFF.

CDR3 protein: CASSLSAGPQFF. The V and J genes are TRBV12-3 or TRBV12-4 and TRBJ2-1. The CDR3 extends over 12 amino acids.

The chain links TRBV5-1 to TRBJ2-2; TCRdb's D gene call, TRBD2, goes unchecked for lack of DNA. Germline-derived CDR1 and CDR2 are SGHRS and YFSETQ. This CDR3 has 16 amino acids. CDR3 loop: CASTPEAGVVTGELFF. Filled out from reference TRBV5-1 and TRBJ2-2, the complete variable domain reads KAGVTQTPRYLIKTRGQQVTLSCSPISGHRSVSWYQQTPGQGLQFLFEYFSETQRNKGNFPGRFSGRQFSNSRSEMNVSTLELGDSALYLCASTPEAGVVTGELFFGEGSRLTVL.

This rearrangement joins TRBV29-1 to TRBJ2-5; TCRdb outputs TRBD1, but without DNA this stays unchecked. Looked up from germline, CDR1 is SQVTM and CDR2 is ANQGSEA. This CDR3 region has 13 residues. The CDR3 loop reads CSVGGQGMETQYF. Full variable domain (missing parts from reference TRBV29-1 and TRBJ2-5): SAVISQKPSRDICQRGTSLTIQCQVDSQVTMMFWYRQQPGQSLTLIATANQGSEATYESGFVIDKFPISRPNLTFSTLTVSNMSPEDSSIYLCSVGGQGMETQYFGPGTRLLVL.

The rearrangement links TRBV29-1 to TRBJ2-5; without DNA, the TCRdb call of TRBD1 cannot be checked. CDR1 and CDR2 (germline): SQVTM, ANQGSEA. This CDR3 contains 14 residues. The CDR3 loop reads CSVERGGGVETQYF. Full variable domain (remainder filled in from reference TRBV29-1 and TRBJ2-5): SAVISQKPSRDICQRGTSLTIQCQVDSQVTMMFWYRQQPGQSLTLIATANQGSEATYESGFVIDKFPISRPNLTFSTLTVSNMSPEDSSIYLCSVERGGGVETQYFGPGTRLLVL.

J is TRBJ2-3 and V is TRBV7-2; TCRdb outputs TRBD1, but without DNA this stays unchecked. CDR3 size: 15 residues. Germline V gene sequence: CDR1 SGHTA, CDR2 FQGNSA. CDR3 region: CASSATGQLTDTQYF.

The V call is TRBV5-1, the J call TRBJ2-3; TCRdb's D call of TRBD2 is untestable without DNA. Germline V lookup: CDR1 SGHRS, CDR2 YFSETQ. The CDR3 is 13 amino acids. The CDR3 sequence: CASSQLGRDTQYF.

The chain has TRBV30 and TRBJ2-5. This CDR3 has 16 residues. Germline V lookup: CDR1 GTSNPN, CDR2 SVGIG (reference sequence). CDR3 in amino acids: CAWSVAQATFQETQYF.